What follows are 2 T cell receptor beta chains derived from one specimen sequenced in a study of graft-versus-host responses after intestinal transplantation. The data were produced by immunoSEQ multiplex PCR, yet TCRdb's version contains in-frame clones alone and is incomplete. This table has about 97,000 clones, approximately 92% appearing once. This material consisted of PBMCs, taken around 68 weeks after intestinal transplant. The receptors stem from a human patient who received an intestinal transplant, so some T cells may come from the graft donor.

The V gene is TRBV5-4, the J gene TRBJ2-2; 11 nucleotides align to TRBD1. The CDR3 runs 15 residues. V lost 6 bases, J lost 3 bases, and 4 bases stayed unmatched. Germline CDR1 and CDR2: SGHNT and YYREEE (reference sequence). The CDR3 is CASTWTGGHTGELFF. The DNA of the CDR3 is TGTGCCAGCACCTGGACAGGGGGCCACACCGGGGAGCTGTTTTTT.

The chain carries TRBV12-5 and TRBJ2-5; possible D gene TRBD1, 5 bases. Germline V lookup: CDR1 LGHNT, CDR2 FRNRAP. This CDR3 region has 15 residues. With 6 bases removed from V and 0 bases from J, the gap between germline ends came to 14 bases. Written as DNA, the CDR3 is TGTGCTAGTGGGGATCCTGGGGCCTACCAAGAGACCCAGTACTTC. It yields the protein CASGDPGAYQETQYF.